This entry lists 30 T cell receptor beta chains sequenced from one sample in a study of graft-versus-host responses after intestinal transplantation. The repertoire was sequenced with immunoSEQ multiplex PCR; TCRdb's copy has only in-frame clones and lacks some. The sample yields tens of thousands of clones, about 89% seen once. No antigen is known for these receptors. Sequenced here: unstimulated CD8+ T cells sorted from spleen or lymph node cells, sampled before intestinal transplant. The receptors shown here come from a human donor who received an intestinal transplant.

The chain has TRBV9 and TRBJ2-3; D remains ambiguous. V shed 3 bases and J shed 5 bases, with 13 bases lying between them. Germline loops: CDR1 SGDLS, CDR2 YYNGEE. The CDR3 loop spans 14 amino acids. Written as DNA, the CDR3 is TGTGCCAGCAGCGCCGGTTCGCGAGTAGATACGCAGTATTTT. This gives the protein CASSAGSRVDTQYF. The full variable domain, rest sourced from reference TRBV9 and TRBJ2-3, is DSGVTQTPKHLITATGQRVTLRCSPRSGDLSVYWYQQSLDQGLQFLIQYYNGEERAKGNILERFSAQQFPDLHSELNLSSLELGDSALYFCASSAGSRVDTQYFGPGTRLTVL.

CDR3: CASSYSAGGYEQYF. In DNA, the CDR3 is TGTGCCAGCAGTTACTCAGCGGGGGGCTACGAGCAGTACTTC. The J gene is TRBJ2-7, the V gene TRBV6-5; 9 bases fit TRBD2. Looked up from germline, CDR1 is MNHEY and CDR2 is SVGAGI. The CDR3 contains 14 residues. J gave up 3 bases and V 0 bases, and 0 bases lay outside the gene matches.

The chain joins TRBV9 to TRBJ1-1; D might be TRBD1 (6 bases). V lost 0 bases, J lost 3 bases, and 12 bases lay in between. The CDR3 runs to 15 residues. Per the germline V gene, CDR1 is SGDLS and CDR2 is YYNGEE. This chain's CDR3 is CASSVARGYDTEAFF. The CDR3 nucleotides read TGTGCCAGCAGCGTAGCTAGGGGGTACGACACTGAAGCTTTCTTT.

This clone was picked up a small number of times. The CDR3 DNA reads as TGTGCCAGCTCCCGGACAGGGAATGGCTACACCTTC. Translated, it gives CASSRTGNGYTF. This chain connects TRBV18 to TRBJ1-2; 8 bases map to TRBD1. The length of the CDR3 is 12 residues. The germline V gene has CDR1 KGHSH and CDR2 LQKENI. J lost 6 bases, V lost 6 bases, and 3 bases had no gene match.

The chain uses TRBV29-1 and TRBJ2-5, with D perhaps TRBD2 (6 bases). The CDR3 spans 15 residues. With 2 bases removed from V and 2 bases from J, the gap between germline ends came to 15 bases. Germline V gene data show CDR1 as SQVTM and CDR2 as ANQGSEA. The CDR3: CSVEIEEGGQETQYF. The DNA for the CDR3 is TGCAGCGTTGAAATCGAGGAAGGAGGGCAAGAGACCCAGTACTTC. Supplemented by reference TRBV29-1 and TRBJ2-5, the full variable domain reads SAVISQKPSRDICQRGTSLTIQCQVDSQVTMMFWYRQQPGQSLTLIATANQGSEATYESGFVIDKFPISRPNLTFSTLTVSNMSPEDSSIYLCSVEIEEGGQETQYFGPGTRLLVL.

The rearrangement links TRBV5-6 to TRBJ2-5, with a weak D call TRBD2 (5 bases). The V gene lost 2 bases and the J gene lost 5 bases, with 22 bases spanning the gap. Germline values: CDR1 SGHDT, CDR2 YYEEEE. The CDR3 covers 17 residues. CDR3 region: CASSFSLALDPKETQYF. As DNA, the CDR3 is TGTGCCAGCAGCTTTAGTCTAGCCCTCGACCCAAAGGAGACCCAGTACTTC.

J is TRBJ2-7 and V is TRBV6-5; D ambiguous. The CDR3 length is 14 residues. Between the trimmed V and J ends, which lost 0 bases and 3 bases, there was a span of 9 bases. CDR1 and CDR2 from the germline V gene are MNHEY and SVGAGI. The chain's CDR3 is CASSYSNQHYEQYF. The CDR3 nucleotides are TGTGCCAGCAGTTACTCCAATCAACACTACGAGCAGTACTTC.

This chain links TRBV2 with TRBJ2-3; 7 bases are shared with TRBD2. The germline V gene has CDR1 SNHLY and CDR2 FYNNEI. CDR3 length: 14 amino acids. With V trimmed by 6 bases and J by 4 bases, 7 bases remained unmatched. CDR3 residues: CASSLLSGADTQYF. CDR3 DNA: TGTGCCAGCAGCCTTTTGAGCGGGGCAGATACGCAGTATTTT.

The chain links TRBV30 to TRBJ1-2; D possibly corresponds to TRBD1 (5 bases). Trimming stripped 6 bases from V and 7 bases from J, with 21 bases between. Germline V lookup: CDR1 GTSNPN, CDR2 SVGIG (reference sequence). The CDR3 has 14 residues. The CDR3 DNA sequence: TGTGCCTGCCCTGGGGGGGACTCCATTAGTGGCTACACCTTC. This sequence encodes CACPGGDSISGYTF. Looking up the rest from reference TRBV30 and TRBJ1-2 gives the full variable domain: SQTIHQWPATLVQPVGSPLSLECTVEGTSNPNLYWYRQAAGRGLQLLFYSVGIGQISSEVPQNLSASRPQDRQFILSSKKLLLSDSGFYLCACPGGDSISGYTFGSGTRLTVV.

V usage is TRBV5-1 and J usage is TRBJ2-5, with D possibly TRBD2 on 7 matching bases. CDR1 and CDR2 (germline): SGHRS, YFSETQ. This CDR3 has 15 amino acids. The V end lost 5 bases, the J end lost 1 base, and 15 bases lay between the germline ends. The CDR3 nucleotides are TGCGCCAGCAGATTAGGGGGGGCCATCCAAGAGACCCAGTACTTC. Encoded protein: CASRLGGAIQETQYF.

The gene calls are TRBV6-1 and TRBJ1-2; TRBD1 agrees at 12 bases. The CDR3 is 17 residues long. From germline, CDR1 is MNHNS and CDR2 SASEGT. J was trimmed by 8 bases and V by 4 bases; bases with no gene match: 14. This CDR3 is CASSGLEVGQGAGGYTF. CDR3 in DNA: TGTGCCAGCAGTGGTCTTGAGGTGGGACAGGGGGCCGGGGGCTACACCTTC.

The V and J genes are TRBV28 and TRBJ2-1, with 10 bases lining up with TRBD1. The CDR3 runs 16 residues. V gave up 4 bases and J gave up 7 bases; unmatched junction bases: 10. Looked up from germline, CDR1 is MDHEN and CDR2 is SYDVKM. The CDR3 here is CASSSFPGQGRNEQFF. The CDR3 DNA reads as TGTGCCAGCAGTTCCTTTCCGGGACAGGGGAGGAATGAGCAGTTCTTC.

This chain links TRBV5-6 with TRBJ2-5; 13 bases map to TRBD2. The CDR3 runs 16 residues. After removal of 2 bases from V and 5 bases from J, the junction contained 6 bases not matched to a gene. Germline loops: CDR1 SGHDT, CDR2 YYEEEE. The CDR3 is CASSLGTSGKLETQYF. The CDR3 DNA reads TGTGCCAGCAGCTTAGGGACTAGCGGGAAGTTGGAGACCCAGTACTTC.

The CDR3 reads CASRLPYEQYF. In DNA form, the CDR3 reads TGTGCCAGCCGACTACCCTACGAGCAGTACTTC. The chain couples TRBV6-7 to TRBJ2-7; tentatively, D is TRBD2 (5 bases). TRBV6-7 is recorded as an ORF, its role being uncertain. The ends were cut back, 8 bases at V and 2 bases at J, with 7 bases in the middle. This CDR3 is 11 amino acids long.

The CDR3 region is CASRATGDNANEKLFF. The CDR3 DNA follows: TGTGCCAGCAGAGCGACAGGTGACAATGCTAATGAAAAACTGTTTTTT. The chain is built from TRBV27 and TRBJ1-4; tentative D call: TRBD1 (6 bases). V was shortened by 6 bases and J by 3 bases, with 17 bases between the two germline ends. The CDR3 is 16 amino acids. Germline CDR1 and CDR2: MNHEY and SMNVEV (reference sequence).

The chain couples TRBV7-8 to TRBJ2-1; TRBD1 agrees at 10 bases. V shed 4 bases and J 6 bases; nucleotides not matched to a gene: 9. Germline V gene data show CDR1 as SGHVS and CDR2 as FQNEAQ. CDR3 length: 16 residues. CDR3 DNA: TGTGCCAGCAGCTACGCGACAGGGGGCGCGGGCAATGAGCAGTTCTTC. Its translation: CASSYATGGAGNEQFF.

In its sample, this clone was seen once. V and J are TRBV7-6 and TRBJ2-1; TRBD2 aligns across 8 bases. V gave up 4 bases and J gave up 7 bases; unmatched junction bases: 9. CDR1 is SGHVS and CDR2 is FNYEAQ in the germline V gene. This CDR3 is 15 amino acids long. CDR3 residues: CASSSGEREINEQFF. The CDR3, as DNA: TGTGCCAGCAGCTCAGGAGAGCGGGAGATAAATGAGCAGTTCTTC.

This chain links TRBV19 with TRBJ2-7; the match to TRBD1 covers 7 bases. The trim removed 3 bases at V and 1 base at J, leaving 3 bases unmatched. This CDR3 comprises 14 residues. CDR1 is LNHDA and CDR2 is SQIVND in the germline V gene (reference sequence). The CDR3 region has the DNA TGTGCCAGTAGTATGGGGACAGTATCCTACGAGCAGTACTTC. Protein product: CASSMGTVSYEQYF.

The CDR3 DNA reads TGCGCCAGCAGCTCTAGGGGGAACACTGAAGCTTTCTTT. It codes for CASSSRGNTEAFF. The V and J genes are TRBV5-1 and TRBJ1-1; the D gene is possibly TRBD1 (5 bases). The CDR3 length is 13 residues. Deletions cut 3 bases from V and 1 base from J, with 7 bases between. Germline assignment: CDR1 SGHRS and CDR2 YFSETQ.

V and J are TRBV27 and TRBJ2-7; tentatively, D is TRBD2 (6 bases). This CDR3 has 14 amino acids. Trimming stripped 2 bases from V and 4 bases from J, with 12 bases between. CDR1 and CDR2 from the germline V gene are MNHEY and SMNVEV (reference sequence). The CDR3 bases are TGTGCCAGCAGTTTAGCCCCCGGGGGTTACGAGCAGTACTTC. Translated: CASSLAPGGYEQYF.

Regarding this clone: Germline is not matched at one junction end, which may reflect a read error. The chain recombines TRBV4-1 with TRBJ1-2; 7 nucleotides agree with TRBD1. CDR3 length: 16 residues. Germline assignment: CDR1 MGHRA and CDR2 YSYEKL. The CDR3 is CASSQEGAAGGKGYAF. The CDR3 DNA reads as TGCGCCAGCAGCCAAGAAGGGGCGGCAGGGGGAAAGGGCTACGCCTTC.

J is TRBJ2-5 and V is TRBV6-1; 11 bases align to TRBD1. Looked up from germline, CDR1 is MNHNS and CDR2 is SASEGT. The CDR3 is made up of 18 amino acids. V trimming: 2 bases; J trimming: 2 bases; junction bases outside the gene matches: 10. CDR3 nucleotide sequence: TGTGCCAGCAGTGAATTGGACAGGGGGCATCACCAACAAGAGACCCAGTACTTC. As protein: CASSELDRGHHQQETQYF.

J is TRBJ2-2 and V is TRBV9; 7 bases match TRBD1. This CDR3 is built from 15 residues. After removal of 1 base from V and 7 bases from J, the junction contained 7 bases not matched to a gene. Germline V lookup: CDR1 SGDLS, CDR2 YYNGEE. The CDR3 spells CASSVRQGAGGELFF. CDR3 nucleotides: TGTGCCAGCAGCGTACGACAGGGTGCGGGCGGGGAGCTGTTTTTT.

The gene calls are TRBV5-1 and TRBJ2-1; 9 bases agree with TRBD1. The CDR3 totals 14 residues. CDR1 is SGHRS, CDR2 YFSETQ, per germline. The J segment lost 7 bases and the V segment lost 7 bases, leaving 9 bases of the junction unmatched. The DNA of the CDR3 is TGCGCCAGCGAAACCGGGACAGGGATGAATGAGCAGTTCTTC. This codes for CASETGTGMNEQFF.

The J gene is TRBJ1-1, the V gene TRBV14; possible D gene TRBD1, 5 bases. The length of the CDR3 is 17 residues. Trimming took 1 base from V and 1 from J, leaving 16 bases between them. The V gene's germline CDR1 is SGHDN and CDR2 FVKESK. The chain's CDR3 is CASSQGPSGRENTEAFF. In DNA form, the CDR3 reads TGTGCCAGCAGCCAAGGTCCTTCTGGCAGGGAGAACACTGAAGCTTTCTTT.

This rearrangement joins TRBV29-1 to TRBJ2-2; a possible D gene is TRBD2 (6 bases). Germline CDR1 and CDR2: SQVTM and ANQGSEA. Trimming left V 6 bases short and J 6 bases short, with 8 bases between. This CDR3 has 11 residues. The CDR3 nucleotides are TGCAGCGTGGAGGGATCCGGGGAGCTGTTTTTT. It yields the protein CSVEGSGELFF.

This clone was seen a handful of times. The J gene is TRBJ2-7, the V gene TRBV18; D unclear. This CDR3 contains 13 residues. Germline V gene data show CDR1 as KGHSH and CDR2 as LQKENI. V dropped 0 bases and J dropped 2 bases, with 5 bases sitting between them. CDR3 nucleotides: TGTGCCAGCTCACCACCGACAACCTACGAGCAGTACTTC. Translation gives CASSPPTTYEQYF.

The V and J genes are TRBV7-9 and TRBJ2-1; 9 bases are shared with TRBD1. The CDR3 extends over 17 amino acids. The J segment lost 3 bases and the V segment lost 4 bases, leaving 10 bases of the junction unmatched. The germline CDR1 and CDR2 sequences are SEHNR and FQNEAQ (reference sequence). The CDR3 sequence is CASSSSEPGQGYNEQFF. The CDR3 bases are TGTGCCAGCAGCTCCTCAGAACCGGGACAGGGCTACAATGAGCAGTTCTTC.

The J gene is TRBJ1-1, the V gene TRBV7-8; a weak D match, TRBD1 (5 bases). The V end was cut by 3 bases, the J end by 4 bases, with 18 bases between. The CDR3 is 16 residues long. The germline gives CDR1 SGHVS, CDR2 FQNEAQ. The CDR3 DNA follows: TGTGCCAGCAGCTTTTTTCGCGGGACGGGTGTCACTGAAGCTTTCTTT. Translation: CASSFFRGTGVTEAFF.

The chain employs TRBV2 and TRBJ1-2, with no clear D. Germline V gene sequence: CDR1 SNHLY, CDR2 FYNNEI. With 7 bases removed from V and 2 bases from J, the gap between germline ends came to 8 bases. The CDR3 extends over 12 amino acids. The chain's CDR3 is CASNPGNYGYTF. The CDR3 coding sequence is TGTGCCAGCAATCCGGGGAACTATGGCTACACCTTC.